This TCR beta chain was retrieved from a study of neurological immune-mediated disorders. Study conclusions and caveats: The authors found no clinical or MRI feature associated with the multiple sclerosis repertoire cluster.

Synthesis of cDNA used 5'RACE (with 10-nucleotide random UMIs). Over 180 million TCR-beta sequences from 15-18 subjects came from every sequencing run. One entry per CDR3 protein, called by TCRdb with MiXCR from the 5' RACE reads. Of over 60,000 distinct CDR3 sequences listed, around 5.2% are singletons. J gave up 6 bases and V 5 bases, and 18 bases lay outside the gene matches. There are 17 residues in the CDR3. Germline V gene sequence: CDR1 MNHEY, CDR2 SMNVEV (reference sequence). In its sample, this clonotype was seen many times. Its matching antigen is unknown. The source of this sequence is a woman in her 30s with multiple sclerosis. Sequencing was done on a sample of PBMCs. This rearrangement joins TRBV27 to TRBJ2-5; 7 nucleotides line up with TRBD1. The CDR3 sequence: CASSSTGANPTMKTQYF. The CDR3 DNA sequence: TGTGCCAGCAGTAGTACAGGGGCTAACCCTACCATGAAGACCCAGTACTTC.